The next 7 T cell receptor beta chains were all read from a single sample in a study of human T cells and chemical hapten exposure. MiXCR, applied by TCRdb to the RACE reads, yields one record per CDR3 protein. Counted here are a few hundred thousand distinct CDR3 sequences, about 6.3% occurring once; the ten biggest clones make up under 7%. Time point reported: patch test 2, 6 weeks after DPC sensitization. Treatment given: therapeutic diphenylcyclopropenone sensitization with weekly scalp DPC. The sequencing here drew on whole blood, taken in connection with sensitization to the hapten diphenylcyclopropenone (DPC). The receptors stem from a woman aged 18-35 years with alopecia areata. Some clones in this sample may be carry-over from other donors' samples.

Only a few counts were recorded for this clonotype. CDR3 protein: CASTSGRIPGDYGYTF. The CDR3 DNA is TGTGCCAGCACCTCCGGACGGATCCCCGGAGACTATGGCTACACCTTC. The chain uses TRBV6-2 or TRBV6-3 and TRBJ1-2; D remains ambiguous. Between the trimmed V and J ends, which lost 7 bases and 3 bases, there was a span of 21 bases. The CDR3 spans 16 residues. Germline V gives CDR1 MNHEY, CDR2 SVGEGT.

This clonotype was seen ten or more times. The chain joins TRBV12-3 or TRBV12-4 to TRBJ1-5; unclear D gene. CDR3 length: 15 amino acids. Deletions cut 2 bases from V and 13 bases from J, with 21 bases between. CDR3 sequence reads: CASSLSTIGTPLQHF. CDR3 sequence (DNA): TGTGCCAGCAGTTTAAGTACAATCGGAACGCCGCTTCAGCATTTT.

This clonotype was detected a few times. The rearrangement joins TRBV6-5 to TRBJ1-2; D is ambiguous. From germline, CDR1 is MNHEY and CDR2 SVGAGI. Trimming took off 5 bases at V and 5 bases at J, with 18 bases between the two ends. This CDR3 comprises 15 residues. The CDR3 spells CASSPLATPGYGYTF. The CDR3 bases are TGTGCCAGCAGTCCCCTGGCGACGCCAGGTTATGGCTACACCTTC.

This rearrangement joins TRBV13 to TRBJ2-6; TRBD2 aligns across 12 bases. The CDR3 contains 18 residues. V was clipped by 3 bases and J by 2 bases; unmatched bases: 5. The germline CDR1 and CDR2 sequences are PRHDT and FYEKMQ (reference sequence). CDR3 region: CASSFQPSGGAGANVLTF. CDR3 nucleotides: TGTGCCAGCAGCTTCCAGCCTAGCGGGGGGGCTGGGGCCAACGTCCTGACTTTC.

This clonotype was counted a few times. An end of the junction does not agree with germline; a read error may underlie this. The chain employs TRBV10-3 and TRBJ2-1; D perhaps matches TRBD2 (6 bases). Germline V gene data show CDR1 as ENHRY and CDR2 as SYGVKD. The CDR3 extends over 11 amino acids. CDR3 loop: CAISEIGDWVF. CDR3 DNA: TGTGCCATCAGTGAGATCGGGGACTGGGTCTTC.

This clonotype was detected a few times. The rearrangement uses TRBV7-3 and TRBJ2-5; D remains ambiguous. Germline V gives CDR1 SGHTA, CDR2 FQGTGA. Trimming took off 2 bases at V and 5 bases at J, with 9 bases between the two ends. CDR3 length: 13 amino acids. The CDR3 here is CASSLARWETQYF. In DNA, the CDR3 is TGTGCCAGCAGCTTAGCACGATGGGAGACCCAGTACTTC.

The rearrangement links TRBV29-1 to TRBJ2-1; weak D call: TRBD1 (5 bases). With 6 bases removed from V and 3 bases from J, the gap between germline ends came to 12 bases. The germline V gene has CDR1 SQVTM and CDR2 ANQGSEA. The CDR3 runs 13 residues. The CDR3 reads CSVESGIYNEQFF. The CDR3 DNA is TGCAGCGTGGAATCAGGGATCTACAATGAGCAGTTCTTC.